This T cell receptor (beta chain) was recorded in a study of brain T cells in children with intractable seizures. Study observations and caveats: Clones missing pre-surgery may reflect undersampling of that blood sample. Patients' HCMV serostatus was unknown; virus specificity rests on CDR3 similarity alone.

Time point noted: blood from clinic visit 5 months post-surgery; TSC patient then seizure free. Only cases whose brain tissue showed the highest T cell transcript signatures were sequenced. With regard to this clone: Its target is not known.

This CDR3 region has 15 residues. V was trimmed by 3 bases and J by 9 bases, leaving 20 bases between them. In germline, CDR1 is MNHEY, CDR2 SMNVEV (reference sequence). TCRdb's copy holds only in-frame clones and misses some; the assay was immunoSEQ multiplex PCR. The data show hundreds of thousands of clones, about 93% seen once. The clonotype originates from a boy younger than two with tuberous sclerosis and intractable seizures. The rearrangement joins TRBV27 to TRBJ1-2; D remains unclear. Specimen: peripheral blood, collected roughly 5 months after surgery. CDR3 sequence reads: CASSFRADPPRRYTF. The CDR3 region has the DNA TGTGCCAGCAGTTTCCGGGCCGATCCCCCACGCCGCTACACCTTC.